These T cell receptor beta chains were read from a single sample in a study of T cell repertoires in cytomegalovirus infection. TCRdb re-analysed the reads in MiXCR, keeping a single row per CDR3 protein. The data hold almost 500,000 distinct CDR3 sequences, with approximately 10% observed a single time. The source material was PBMCs. The receptors were gathered from a human donor in good health (CMV status not recorded). Some clones in this sample may be carry-over from other donors' samples. Each CDR3 is given with its conserved first and last residue. The D gene is left open where the match is weak. Clone size, where shown, is once, few, many, or a class for clones that have expanded.

v_gene	abundance	d_gene	j_gene	CDR3aa	CDR3nt
TRBV9	many	NA	TRBJ1-2	CASSVEAGGGLGYTF	TGTGCCAGCAGCGTAGAGGCTGGGGGGGGTCTTGGCTACACCTTC
TRBV19	many	NA	TRBJ2-3	CASSISPDRSTDTQYF	TGTGCCAGTAGTATTAGTCCCGACAGGTCAACAGATACGCAGTATTTT
TRBV20-1	few	NA	TRBJ1-2	CSAAKANYGYTF	TGCAGTGCTGCGAAGGCTAACTATGGCTACACCTTC
TRBV5-1	NA	NA	TRBJ2-3	CASSLVAGGGGTDTQYF	TGCGCCAGCAGCTTGGTCGCCGGCGGAGGTGGCACAGATACGCAGTATTTT
TRBV5-1	many	NA	TRBJ1-2	CASSRDRNGYTF	TGCGCCAGCAGCAGAGACCGGAATGGCTACACCTTC
TRBV19	many	NA	TRBJ2-1	CASSARRDRYFSYNEQFF	TGTGCCAGTAGTGCCCGGCGGGACCGTTACTTCTCCTACAATGAGCAGTTCTTC
TRBV19	NA	TRBD1	TRBJ2-7	CASSINRGHEQYF	TGTGCCAGTAGTATTAACAGGGGCCACGAGCAGTACTTC
TRBV19	many	TRBD1	TRBJ2-2	CASSLTLDRGRNTGELFF	TGTGCCAGTAGTCTTACTCTGGACAGGGGGCGCAACACCGGGGAGCTGTTTTTT
TRBV29-1	NA	NA	TRBJ2-5	CSVAGETQYF	TGCAGCGTTGCCGGGGAGACCCAGTACTTC
TRBV7-9	NA	TRBD2	TRBJ2-3	CASSPGLTTDTQYF	TGTGCCAGCAGCCCGGGACTAACCACAGATACGCAGTATTTT
TRBV6-2/TRBV6-3	many	NA	TRBJ1-5	CASRGAGPAQPQHF	TGTGCCAGCAGAGGAGCAGGGCCAGCTCAGCCCCAGCATTTT
TRBV11-2	many	TRBD1	TRBJ1-2	CASSSYRRGQNYGYTF	TGTGCCAGCAGCTCCTACCGCAGGGGGCAGAACTATGGCTACACCTTC
TRBV29-1	many	TRBD1	TRBJ2-7	CSVSRGQGNEQYF	TGCAGCGTTTCTAGGGGGCAAGGGAACGAGCAGTACTTC
TRBV19	many	TRBD1	TRBJ1-1	CASRGQGASEAFF	TGTGCCAGTAGGGGGCAGGGGGCCTCTGAAGCTTTCTTT
TRBV5-4	many	TRBD2	TRBJ2-7	CASSLGLAGFYEQYF	TGTGCCAGCAGCTTAGGACTAGCGGGGTTCTACGAGCAGTACTTC
TRBV19	NA	NA	TRBJ1-6	CASSLRMDYEYNSPLHF	TGTGCCAGTAGTCTCAGGATGGACTATGAGTATAATTCACCCCTCCACTTT
TRBV5-6	NA	TRBD1	TRBJ2-6	CASSFSTGAVSGANVLTF	TGTGCCAGCAGCTTTTCGACAGGGGCGGTCTCTGGGGCCAACGTCCTGACTTTC
TRBV28	few	TRBD2	TRBJ2-1	CASRSSGRRGNEQFF	TGTGCCAGCAGATCTAGCGGGAGGCGGGGTAATGAGCAGTTCTTC
TRBV15	NA	NA	TRBJ2-3	CATSRDPPGTQYF	TGTGCCACCAGCAGAGATCCGCCAGGTACGCAGTATTTT
TRBV19	many	TRBD1	TRBJ1-1	CASSEFRGQGSRRNTEAFF	TGTGCCAGTAGTGAATTCCGTGGACAGGGTAGTAGGAGGAACACTGAAGCTTTCTTT
TRBV28	NA	NA	TRBJ2-5	CASSPRLTRWAGETQYF	TGTGCCAGCAGCCCAAGGTTGACTAGATGGGCCGGAGAGACCCAGTACTTC
TRBV25-1	many	TRBD1	TRBJ2-3	CASGAQDRATDTQYF	TGTGCCAGCGGGGCGCAGGACAGGGCCACAGATACGCAGTATTTT
TRBV5-1	many	NA	TRBJ1-1	CASSSTTVNTEAFF	TGCGCCAGCAGCTCCACGACGGTAAACACTGAAGCTTTCTTT
TRBV2	few	TRBD1	TRBJ1-6	CASSVTGANSPLHF	TGTGCCAGCAGTGTGACAGGGGCTAATTCACCCCTCCACTTT
TRBV29-1	many	TRBD1	TRBJ2-5	CSVGQGMGETQYF	TGCAGCGTGGGACAGGGGATGGGTGAGACCCAGTACTTC
TRBV6-5	many	TRBD1	TRBJ2-2	CASSYNGQGTGELFF	TGTGCCAGCAGTTATAATGGACAGGGAACCGGGGAGCTGTTTTTT
TRBV6-1	many	NA	TRBJ2-3	CASSEVGTLILTDTQYF	TGTGCCAGCAGTGAAGTCGGGACTCTGATTTTAACAGATACGCAGTATTTT
TRBV11-2	NA	NA	TRBJ2-2	CASIIGELNTGELFF	TGTGCCAGCATCATTGGGGAGTTGAACACCGGGGAGCTGTTTTTT
TRBV19	NA	NA	TRBJ1-2	CASSTPGRNYGYTF	TGTGCCAGTAGTACTCCAGGGCGCAACTATGGCTACACCTTC
TRBV2	many	NA	TRBJ1-2	CASSESGIGYTF	TGTGCCAGCAGTGAAAGTGGGATTGGCTACACCTTC
TRBV29-1	few	NA	TRBJ1-2	CSVGETPDYGYTF	TGCAGCGTTGGAGAGACACCAGACTATGGCTACACCTTC
TRBV7-8	many	NA	TRBJ2-5	CASSLVLTETQYF	TGTGCCAGCAGCTTAGTACTTACGGAGACCCAGTACTTC
TRBV30	many	NA	TRBJ2-5	CAWSVSAGETQYF	TGTGCCTGGAGTGTAAGCGCCGGAGAGACCCAGTACTTC
TRBV20-1	few	NA	TRBJ2-2	CSARATGNTGELFF	TGCAGTGCTAGAGCAACAGGGAACACCGGGGAGCTGTTTTTT
TRBV24-1	many	TRBD2	TRBJ2-3	CATSEPLAGGPRMQYF	TGTGCCACCAGTGAACCACTAGCGGGAGGGCCTCGTATGCAGTATTTT
TRBV6-1	many	NA	TRBJ2-5	CASSEAPASGTQYF	TGTGCCAGCAGTGAAGCCCCAGCTTCAGGGACCCAGTACTTC
TRBV12-3/TRBV12-4	many	NA	TRBJ1-2	CASSTPGPRAYGYTF	TGTGCCAGCAGTACTCCCGGGCCGCGCGCCTATGGCTACACCTTC
TRBV7-9	many	NA	TRBJ2-5	CASSLLEETQYF	TGTGCCAGCAGCTTGCTGGAAGAGACCCAGTACTTC
TRBV11-2	many	NA	TRBJ2-3	CASSLVDTQYF	TGTGCCAGCAGCTTAGTAGATACGCAGTATTTT
TRBV2	many	NA	TRBJ2-5	CASSVSDLETQYF	TGTGCCAGCAGTGTATCAGACTTGGAGACCCAGTACTTC
TRBV10-3	many	TRBD2	TRBJ2-5	CAIGGGTSGGEETQYF	TGTGCCATCGGGGGAGGGACTAGCGGGGGAGAAGAGACCCAGTACTTC
TRBV12-3/TRBV12-4	many	TRBD2	TRBJ2-3	CASNLLAGGRDTQYF	TGTGCCAGCAATCTACTAGCGGGAGGGCGGGATACGCAGTATTTT
TRBV23-1	few	NA	TRBJ2-6	CASSQPGPGANVLTF	TGCGCCAGCAGTCAACCAGGGCCTGGGGCCAACGTCCTGACTTTC
TRBV28	many	TRBD1	TRBJ1-2	CASSLATGGGYGYTF	TGTGCCAGCAGTTTAGCGACAGGGGGCGGCTATGGCTACACCTTC
TRBV9	NA	NA	TRBJ1-3	CASSLRVTDSGNTIYF	TGTGCCAGCAGCCTGAGGGTCACCGACTCTGGAAACACCATATATTTT
TRBV7-8	many	NA	TRBJ2-5	CASSKMAGGQETQYF	TGTGCCAGCAGCAAAATGGCCGGGGGCCAAGAGACCCAGTACTTC
TRBV7-9	many	TRBD1	TRBJ2-1	CASSQDRGRINEQFF	TGTGCCAGCAGCCAAGACAGGGGGCGTATAAATGAGCAGTTCTTC
TRBV20-1	many	TRBD2	TRBJ2-3	CSESATSGMKDTQYF	TGCAGCGAGTCTGCAACTAGCGGGATGAAAGATACGCAGTATTTT
TRBV12-3/TRBV12-4	many	NA	TRBJ1-1	CASSPRQSTMNTEAFF	TGTGCCAGCAGCCCCAGACAGTCTACCATGAACACTGAAGCTTTCTTT
TRBV5-1	NA	NA	TRBJ2-5	CASSLDGLLETQYF	TGCGCCAGCAGCTTGGATGGCTTACTAGAGACCCAGTACTTC
TRBV19	many	NA	TRBJ2-1	CASSIVNLGKNGISNEQFF	TGTGCCAGTAGTATAGTAAATTTAGGGAAAAACGGGATAAGCAATGAGCAGTTCTTC
TRBV15	NA	NA	TRBJ2-3	CATSRVTGRRGRGQYF	TGTGCCACCAGCAGAGTTACGGGCCGAAGGGGTCGCGGGCAGTATTTT
TRBV7-9	NA	NA	TRBJ1-1	CASSRTLDTEAFF	TGTGCCAGCAGCCGCACGTTGGACACTGAAGCTTTCTTT